This is a list of T cell receptor beta chains from one sample in a study of T cell responses to AZD1222 COVID-19 vaccine. Here immunoSEQ multiplex PCR was the method, and the copy in TCRdb shows in-frame clones only, minus some. Of tens of thousands of clones listed, about 88% are singletons. The sequencing used peripheral blood, collected on day 0 of AZD1222 vaccination. The receptors here all came from an adult in good health. The conserved cysteine and the conserved F or W are not part of the CDR3 here. Fields, in order: J gene, D gene, V gene, CDR3 protein. The D gene is left open where the match is weak.

J gene: TRBJ1-6; D gene: NA; V gene: TRBV19; CDR3 protein: ASNPEANNSPLH
J gene: TRBJ2-7; D gene: NA; V gene: TRBV30; CDR3 protein: AWRRDRSSYEQY
J gene: TRBJ1-6; D gene: TRBD1; V gene: TRBV12-5; CDR3 protein: ASGLNTGTGGNSPLH
J gene: TRBJ2-5; D gene: TRBD1; V gene: TRBV29-1; CDR3 protein: SLRTGEVTQETQY
J gene: TRBJ1-2; D gene: TRBD1; V gene: TRBV28; CDR3 protein: ASRTGTANYGYT
J gene: TRBJ2-7; D gene: NA; V gene: TRBV5-6; CDR3 protein: ASSLGRPVEQY
J gene: TRBJ1-2; D gene: NA; V gene: TRBV6-5; CDR3 protein: ACFDSPYGYT
J gene: TRBJ1-2; D gene: TRBD1; V gene: TRBV10-3; CDR3 protein: AISARTGENYGYT
J gene: TRBJ1-1; D gene: NA; V gene: TRBV2; CDR3 protein: ASRRGNTEAF
J gene: TRBJ2-2; D gene: TRBD2; V gene: TRBV28; CDR3 protein: ASSLPGLAENTGELF
J gene: TRBJ2-7; D gene: TRBD1; V gene: TRBV5-1; CDR3 protein: ASIEGQSSYEQY
J gene: TRBJ1-5; D gene: NA; V gene: TRBV28; CDR3 protein: ASSLFPGNQPQH
J gene: TRBJ2-1; D gene: TRBD2; V gene: TRBV9; CDR3 protein: ASSVGGSGGADHEQF
J gene: TRBJ1-1; D gene: NA; V gene: TRBV4-1; CDR3 protein: ASSQERQNTEAF
J gene: TRBJ2-7; D gene: TRBD2; V gene: TRBV28; CDR3 protein: ASDQTAGAGYEQY
J gene: TRBJ1-1; D gene: TRBD1; V gene: TRBV7-9; CDR3 protein: ASSSWTGGHTEAF
J gene: TRBJ1-3; D gene: NA; V gene: TRBV5-1; CDR3 protein: ASSLSGSLFNGNTIY
J gene: TRBJ1-2; D gene: NA; V gene: TRBV7-3; CDR3 protein: ASSSQGLGYT
J gene: TRBJ1-1; D gene: NA; V gene: TRBV28; CDR3 protein: ASGLQFPNTEAF
J gene: TRBJ1-2; D gene: NA; V gene: TRBV7-9; CDR3 protein: ASSRMESYGYT
J gene: TRBJ2-7; D gene: TRBD2; V gene: TRBV27; CDR3 protein: ASSGPGLAGGKY
J gene: TRBJ1-2; D gene: NA; V gene: TRBV28; CDR3 protein: ASSNPGTLNYGYT
J gene: TRBJ2-7; D gene: TRBD1; V gene: TRBV4-1; CDR3 protein: ASSQEAPRDRGYEQY
J gene: TRBJ1-6; D gene: NA; V gene: TRBV3-1/TRBV3-2; CDR3 protein: ASRDNYNSPLH
J gene: TRBJ2-5; D gene: NA; V gene: TRBV11-2; CDR3 protein: ASSHPLETQY
J gene: TRBJ1-2; D gene: NA; V gene: TRBV5-5; CDR3 protein: ASSLVRQPNYGYT
J gene: TRBJ1-2; D gene: NA; V gene: TRBV3-1/TRBV3-2; CDR3 protein: ASSHQDNYDYT
J gene: TRBJ1-5; D gene: NA; V gene: TRBV2; CDR3 protein: ASSEGREYSNQPQH
J gene: TRBJ2-7; D gene: NA; V gene: TRBV19; CDR3 protein: ASSAESSYEQY
J gene: TRBJ1-2; D gene: TRBD1; V gene: TRBV5-1; CDR3 protein: ASSSSGQGNGYT
J gene: TRBJ2-2; D gene: NA; V gene: TRBV19; CDR3 protein: ASSMGGHTGELF
J gene: TRBJ2-3; D gene: TRBD1; V gene: TRBV14; CDR3 protein: ASSQEVPGTGITDTQY
J gene: TRBJ2-3; D gene: NA; V gene: TRBV28; CDR3 protein: ASSSTGLADTQY
J gene: TRBJ1-5; D gene: NA; V gene: TRBV19; CDR3 protein: ASSIDRTVNQPQH
J gene: TRBJ2-7; D gene: NA; V gene: TRBV5-1; CDR3 protein: ASSPWGYEQY
J gene: TRBJ2-7; D gene: TRBD1; V gene: TRBV7-9; CDR3 protein: ASSHKPGTGRSGEQY
J gene: TRBJ1-1; D gene: NA; V gene: TRBV27; CDR3 protein: ASSIRALNTEAF
J gene: TRBJ2-1; D gene: TRBD2; V gene: TRBV2; CDR3 protein: ASTGEGPAGGRYNEQF
J gene: TRBJ1-1; D gene: NA; V gene: TRBV9; CDR3 protein: ASSVGGANTEAF
J gene: TRBJ2-7; D gene: TRBD1; V gene: TRBV7-2; CDR3 protein: ASSLGQGTYEQY
J gene: TRBJ1-1; D gene: NA; V gene: TRBV10-2; CDR3 protein: ASSDLGSFMNTEAF
J gene: TRBJ1-3; D gene: NA; V gene: TRBV3-1/TRBV3-2; CDR3 protein: ASSQSPTGLDTIY
J gene: TRBJ2-1; D gene: TRBD2; V gene: TRBV9; CDR3 protein: ASSVGTSGDNEQF
J gene: TRBJ1-2; D gene: NA; V gene: TRBV7-8; CDR3 protein: ASTPEGKFGYT
J gene: TRBJ2-2; D gene: NA; V gene: TRBV11-3; CDR3 protein: ASSFRPGAGELF
J gene: TRBJ1-5; D gene: NA; V gene: TRBV19; CDR3 protein: ASHIGADRDLNQPQH
J gene: TRBJ2-1; D gene: TRBD2; V gene: TRBV5-1; CDR3 protein: ASSLSPGLYNEQF
J gene: TRBJ1-2; D gene: NA; V gene: TRBV23-1; CDR3 protein: ASSQRGVGKDGYT
J gene: TRBJ2-1; D gene: TRBD2; V gene: TRBV24-1; CDR3 protein: ATSDPNRYSGRFHNEQF
J gene: TRBJ2-1; D gene: NA; V gene: TRBV2; CDR3 protein: ASREDGGPYNEQF
J gene: TRBJ1-2; D gene: NA; V gene: TRBV5-1; CDR3 protein: ASSRSTAGSNYGYT
J gene: TRBJ2-1; D gene: TRBD1; V gene: TRBV10-3; CDR3 protein: AISESKGGRGNEQF
J gene: TRBJ1-1; D gene: NA; V gene: TRBV19; CDR3 protein: ASSIGFAAGHRVTEAF
J gene: TRBJ2-5; D gene: TRBD1; V gene: TRBV25-1; CDR3 protein: ASSESPGQGVRTQY
J gene: TRBJ2-4; D gene: NA; V gene: TRBV9; CDR3 protein: ASSARDGLQY
J gene: TRBJ1-5; D gene: NA; V gene: TRBV6-2/TRBV6-3; CDR3 protein: ASGWSSNQPQH